This T cell receptor beta chain stems from a study of blood T cells in healthy people across ages. Overall study: For every two T cells, template switching captured about one barcoded beta molecule. Study findings and constraints: Diversity was higher, and naive CD4+ cells more numerous, in long-lived donors than in aged donors.

This CDR3 spans 11 amino acids. The V end lost 7 bases, the J end lost 9 bases, and 13 bases lay between the germline ends. Germline lookup yields CDR1 SQVTM and CDR2 ANQGSEA. To note about this clonotype: The antigen remains unidentified.

A second PCR, run for about 7 to 11 cycles, used a sample-barcoded 5' primer plus a J-beta primer mix. TCRdb re-analysed the 5' RACE reads in MiXCR, keeping a single row per CDR3 protein. Among fewer than 1 million distinct CDR3 sequences listed, more than 40% were seen once. About 9.9 milliliters of peripheral blood were drawn from each donor. Each sample yielded at least 6 million isolated PBMCs. The chain carries TRBV29-1 and TRBJ2-1, with no clear D. This TCR was recovered from a man aged 55 to 69 in good health. The sample was blood. In DNA, the CDR3 is TGCAGCGGTAAACGGGCGAGTGAGCAGTTCTTC. Translation: CSGKRASEQFF.